This T cell receptor (beta chain) stems from a study of blood T cell repertoires in COVID-19. Study-wide background: From T cells, B-cell-depleted T cells, or PBMCs came the material, which was cDNA or gDNA.

To note about this clone: At one end the junction does not follow the germline gene, possibly because of a read error.

Germline values: CDR1 LNHNV, CDR2 YYDKDF (reference sequence). This CDR3 region has 12 residues. Only in-frame clones appear in the TCRdb table, and some are missing; sequencing was by immunoSEQ multiplex PCR. The table lists 100,000 to 120,000 clones, over 70% of them singletons, with about 1.4% in the top ten. The TCR was taken from a man aged 50 to 59 with acute or convalescent COVID-19. The rearrangement links TRBV15 to TRBJ2-7; the D gene is possibly TRBD2 (5 bases). The specimen sequenced was peripheral blood. In nucleotides, the CDR3 is TGTGCCACCAGCAGAGATTCGGGGTGTTCGGACTTC. This encodes CATSRDSGCSDF.